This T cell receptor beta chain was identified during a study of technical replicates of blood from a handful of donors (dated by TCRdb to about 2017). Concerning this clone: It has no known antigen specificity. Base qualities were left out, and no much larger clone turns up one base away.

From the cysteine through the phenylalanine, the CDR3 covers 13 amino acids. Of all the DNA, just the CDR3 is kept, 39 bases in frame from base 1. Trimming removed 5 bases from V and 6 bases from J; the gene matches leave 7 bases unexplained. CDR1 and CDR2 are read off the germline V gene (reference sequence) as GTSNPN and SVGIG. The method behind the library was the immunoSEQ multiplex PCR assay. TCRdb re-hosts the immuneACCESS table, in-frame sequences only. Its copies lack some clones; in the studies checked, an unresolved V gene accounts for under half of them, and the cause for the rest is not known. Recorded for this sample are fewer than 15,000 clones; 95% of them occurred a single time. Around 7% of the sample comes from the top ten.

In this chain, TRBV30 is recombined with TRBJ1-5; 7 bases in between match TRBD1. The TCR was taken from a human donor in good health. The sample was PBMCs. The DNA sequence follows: TGTGCCTGGGACCGAGGGGGCGGTCAGCCCCAGCATTTT. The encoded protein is CAWDRGGGQPQHF.